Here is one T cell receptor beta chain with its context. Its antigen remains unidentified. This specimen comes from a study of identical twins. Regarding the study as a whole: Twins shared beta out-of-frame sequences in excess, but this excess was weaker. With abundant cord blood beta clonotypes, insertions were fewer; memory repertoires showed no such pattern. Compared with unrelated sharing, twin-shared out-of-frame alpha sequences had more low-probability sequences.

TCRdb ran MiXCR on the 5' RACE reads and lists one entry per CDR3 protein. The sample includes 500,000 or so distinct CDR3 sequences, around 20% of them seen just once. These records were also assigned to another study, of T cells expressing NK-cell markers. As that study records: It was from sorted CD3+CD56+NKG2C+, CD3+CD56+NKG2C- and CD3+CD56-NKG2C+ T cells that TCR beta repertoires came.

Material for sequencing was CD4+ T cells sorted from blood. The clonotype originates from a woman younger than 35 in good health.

The CDR3 sequence: CASSDRTHSPLHF. In DNA form, the CDR3 reads TGCGCCAGCAGCGATCGGACTCATTCACCCCTCCACTTT. This chain uses TRBV5-1 with TRBJ1-6; unclear D gene. The CDR3 sequence is 13 residues long. Looked up from germline, CDR1 is SGHRS and CDR2 is YFSETQ. Trimming took off 4 bases at V and 8 bases at J, with 10 bases between the two ends.